The text below deals with one T cell receptor (beta chain). Its specificity is not known. This record comes from a study of response to subunit inactivated influenza vaccine. General observations from the study: It was suggested by the authors that few new T cells are recruited by each seasonal influenza vaccination.

TCRdb reprocessed the RT-PCR reads via MiXCR and lists one record per CDR3 protein. The sample lists around 580,000 distinct CDR3 sequences, 10% to 15% occurring once. Germline-derived CDR1 and CDR2 are SGHAT and FQNNGV. The ends were cut back, 1 base at V and 0 bases at J, with 9 bases in the middle. The CDR3 is 16 residues long. The input for sequencing was PBMCs from blood, taken on the day of vaccination. The V and J genes are TRBV11-2 and TRBJ2-2, with D hard to call. The receptor was derived from a man aged 45-65 years who received an inactivated influenza vaccine. The CDR3 DNA reads as TGTGCCAGCAGCTTAGCACCCACAACGAACACCGGGGAGCTGTTTTTT. This sequence encodes CASSLAPTTNTGELFF.